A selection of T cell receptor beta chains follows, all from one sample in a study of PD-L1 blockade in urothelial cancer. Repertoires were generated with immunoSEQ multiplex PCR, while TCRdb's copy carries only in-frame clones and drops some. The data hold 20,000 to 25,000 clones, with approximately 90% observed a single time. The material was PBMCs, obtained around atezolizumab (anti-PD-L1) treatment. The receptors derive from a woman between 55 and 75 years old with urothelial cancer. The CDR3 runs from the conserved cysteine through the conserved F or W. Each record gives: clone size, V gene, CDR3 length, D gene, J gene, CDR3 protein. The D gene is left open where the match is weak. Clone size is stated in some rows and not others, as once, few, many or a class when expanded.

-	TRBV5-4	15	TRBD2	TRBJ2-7	CASSQGTSGTYEQYF
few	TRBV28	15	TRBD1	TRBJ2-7	CASTYIRDRGHEQYF
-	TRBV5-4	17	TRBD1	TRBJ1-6	CASSGGQGATYNSPLHF
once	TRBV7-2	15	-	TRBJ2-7	CASSLTSRSSYEQYF
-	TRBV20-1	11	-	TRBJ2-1	CSARSLNEQFF
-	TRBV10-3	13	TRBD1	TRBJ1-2	CAIRGDRGNGYTF
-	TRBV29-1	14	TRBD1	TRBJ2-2	CSFRDRVTTGELFF
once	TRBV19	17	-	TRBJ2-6	CASSIGGLESGANVLTF
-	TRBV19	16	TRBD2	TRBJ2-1	CASSRREFIGRVEQFF
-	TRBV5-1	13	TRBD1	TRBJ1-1	CASSWGQGAGAFF
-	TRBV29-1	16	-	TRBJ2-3	CSVVSSEQASTDTQYF
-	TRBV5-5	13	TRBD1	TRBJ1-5	CASSWDSDQPQHF
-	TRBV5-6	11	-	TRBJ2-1	CASQGAGEQFF
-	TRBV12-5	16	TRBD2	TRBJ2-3	CASATSLAGGTDTQYF
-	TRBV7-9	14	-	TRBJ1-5	CASSSESSNQPQHF
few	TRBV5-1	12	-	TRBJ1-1	CASSQPGAEAFF
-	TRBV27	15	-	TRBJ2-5	CASSLDRWGEATQYF
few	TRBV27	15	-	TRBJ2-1	CASSSPGEGYNEQFF
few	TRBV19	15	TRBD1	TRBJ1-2	CASSVDRGHYYGYTF
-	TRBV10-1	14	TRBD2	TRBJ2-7	CASSEAGGSYEQYF
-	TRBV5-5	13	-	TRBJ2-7	CASSLGVPYEQYF
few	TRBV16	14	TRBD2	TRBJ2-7	CASGRASSYYEQYF
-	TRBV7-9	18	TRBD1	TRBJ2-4	CASSDLGGTGGILNIQYF
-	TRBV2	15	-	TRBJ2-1	CASRADRGGYNEQFF
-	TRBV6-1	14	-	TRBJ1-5	CASRLPGPNQPQHF
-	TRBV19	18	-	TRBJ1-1	CASSTNLGLEGTNTEAFF
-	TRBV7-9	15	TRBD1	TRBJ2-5	CASSLNRDSQETQYF
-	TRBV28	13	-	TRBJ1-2	CASSFQMNYGYTF
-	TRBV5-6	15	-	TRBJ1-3	CASSFLKAGGNTIYF
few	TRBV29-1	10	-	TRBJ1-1	CSPRNTEAFF
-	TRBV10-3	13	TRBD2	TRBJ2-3	CATAGGRTDTQYF
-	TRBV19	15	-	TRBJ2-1	CASSIQGSPYNEQFF
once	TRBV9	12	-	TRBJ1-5	CASGKENQPQHF
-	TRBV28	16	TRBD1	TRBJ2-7	CASSLDRAGSSYEQYF
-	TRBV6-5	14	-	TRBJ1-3	CASSYSPSGNTIYF
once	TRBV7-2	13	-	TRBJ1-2	CASSRTSDYGYTF
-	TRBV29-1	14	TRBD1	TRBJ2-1	CSGGDRGFYNEQFF
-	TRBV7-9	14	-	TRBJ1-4	CASSLTGGNEKLFF
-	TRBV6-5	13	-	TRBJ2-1	CASSYTTVNEQFF
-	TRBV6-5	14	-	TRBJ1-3	CASSFGNAGNTIYF
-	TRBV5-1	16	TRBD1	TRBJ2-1	CASSLGTGHSYNEQFF
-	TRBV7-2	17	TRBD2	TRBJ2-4	CASSLLAGGGASRVQYF
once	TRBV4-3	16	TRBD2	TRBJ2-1	CASSQEGGRAHNEQFF
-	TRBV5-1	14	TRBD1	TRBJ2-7	CASSLGQGLYEQYF
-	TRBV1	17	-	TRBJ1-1	CTSSQDTMGQMNTEAFF
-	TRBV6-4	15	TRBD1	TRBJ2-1	CASSPRAGGSNEQFF
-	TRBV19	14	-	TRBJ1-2	CASSYRDFNYGYTF